What follows are 4 T cell receptor beta chains derived from one specimen sequenced in a study of CD8+ T cells in alopecia areata listed by TCRdb under 2018. Libraries were prepared through the immunoSEQ multiplex PCR assay. RNA was extracted from all samples and reverse transcribed into cDNA, which served as template for TCR sequencing. What TCRdb holds here is the immuneACCESS table cut down to in-frame rearrangements. Part of the clones is not present; checked against another copy, under half of the missing clones reflect an unresolved V gene, and the others are unexplained. The sample table holds around 270,000 clones, of which 55% to 70% were seen once. The ten largest account for approximately 1.7% of the sample. In the paper's terms, the time point label means: roughly 26 weeks on oral tofacitinib. The sample's treatment or condition label, decoded: oral pan-JAK inhibitor, 5-10 mg twice daily.

This sample comprised CD4+ T cells sorted from blood, obtained at week 24, from a patient treated with tofacitinib. These receptors were taken from a human donor with alopecia areata.

The V call is TRBV2, the J call TRBJ2-1; D might be TRBD2 (6 bases). CDR3 size: 15 residues. V lost 2 bases to trimming and J lost 3 bases, with 11 bases between them. Germline CDR1 SNHLY, CDR2 FYNNEI. CDR3 DNA sequence: TGTGCCAGCAGTGAACGGAGGGCCGACTACAATGAGCAGTTCTTC. Protein product: CASSERRADYNEQFF.

This chain joins TRBV7-2 and TRBJ1-2, with 8 bases aligning to TRBD1. CDR1 and CDR2 from the germline V gene are SGHTA and FQGNSA. V shed 3 bases, J shed 7 bases, and the junction held 7 bases outside the gene matches. CDR3 length: 14 amino acids. The CDR3 here is CASSLERDRSGYTF. CDR3 nucleotides: TGTGCCAGCAGCTTGGAACGGGACAGGTCTGGCTACACCTTC. The full variable domain, its missing parts supplied by reference TRBV7-2 and TRBJ1-2, is GAGVSQSPSNKVTEKGKDVELRCDPISGHTALYWYRQSLGQGLEFLIYFQGNSAPDKSGLPSDRFSAERTGGSVSTLTIQRTQQEDSAVYLCASSLERDRSGYTFGSGTRLTVV.

The genes are TRBV18 and TRBJ2-4; D gene unclear. The CDR3 totals 15 residues. V lost 0 bases and J 7 bases, leaving 13 bases between the germline ends. Germline assignment: CDR1 KGHSH and CDR2 LQKENI. The chain's CDR3 is CASSPPGQAGNIQYF. The CDR3, as DNA: TGTGCCAGCTCACCACCCGGGCAGGCCGGGAACATTCAGTACTTC.

The chain combines TRBV10-3 with TRBJ1-6; D gene uncertain. The CDR3 runs to 12 residues. The V end was cut by 6 bases, the J end by 13 bases, with 13 bases between. Germline-derived CDR1 and CDR2 are ENHRY and SYGVKD. In DNA form, the CDR3 reads TGTGCCATCAGGGGGATCTATGAGCCCCTCCACTTT. As protein: CAIRGIYEPLHF.